This entry lists 18 T cell receptor beta chains sequenced from one sample in a study of blood T cells in healthy people across ages. A J-beta primer mix and a sample-barcoded 5' primer were used in a second PCR of roughly 6 to 12 cycles. TCRdb re-analysed the 5' RACE reads in MiXCR, keeping a single row per CDR3 protein. The sample yields about 640,000 distinct CDR3 sequences, around 54% seen once. The sequenced material came from blood. These receptors were collected from a man in his fifties or sixties in good health.

Worth noting for this clonotype: A junction end diverges from the germline sequence, so it may reflect a read error. The gene calls are TRBV5-4 and TRBJ2-1; 12 positions agree with TRBD2. CDR3 length equals 18 residues. Germline CDR1 reads SGHNT; CDR2 reads YYREEE (reference sequence). CDR3 in amino acids: CVSSLVATSGGSYNEQFF. In DNA form, the CDR3 reads TGTGTCAGCAGCTTGGTCGCGACTAGCGGGGGCTCCTACAATGAGCAGTTCTTC. The full variable domain, completed using reference TRBV5-4 and TRBJ2-1, is ETGVTQSPTHLIKTRGQQVTLRCSSQSGHNTVSWYQQALGQGPQFIFQYYREEENGRGNFPPRFSGLQFPNYSSELNVNALELDDSALYLCVSSLVATSGGSYNEQFFGPGTRLTVL.

The chain carries TRBV7-8 and TRBJ2-7; tentative D call: TRBD2 (6 bases). Trimming removed 4 bases at V and 0 bases at J, with 16 bases between. This CDR3 has 16 residues. CDR1 and CDR2 (germline): SGHVS, FQNEAQ. CDR3 region: CASSSRRDSSSYEQYF. CDR3 nucleotides: TGTGCCAGCAGCTCACGACGGGACTCCAGCTCCTACGAGCAGTACTTC.

This chain joins TRBV7-9 and TRBJ2-1; D possibly corresponds to TRBD2 (6 bases). The germline V gene has CDR1 SEHNR and CDR2 FQNEAQ (reference sequence). The CDR3 covers 13 residues. V shed 5 bases and J shed 8 bases, with 13 bases lying between them. The CDR3 DNA reads as TGTGCCAGCAGCCTAGGGGCTAGCGATGAGCAGTTCTTC. It specifies CASSLGASDEQFF.

This clonotype was observed many times. The rearrangement links TRBV5-1 to TRBJ2-6, with 7 bases that match TRBD1. The germline V gene encodes CDR1 SGHRS and CDR2 YFSETQ. V dropped 1 base and J dropped 2; count of bases not matched to a gene: 9. This CDR3 spans 18 amino acids. CDR3 region: CASSLRQGLTTGANVLTF. CDR3 sequence (DNA): TGCGCCAGCAGCTTGCGACAGGGCCTAACCACTGGGGCCAACGTCCTGACTTTC.

The chain has TRBV9 and TRBJ2-7; TRBD1 might be the D (5 bases). The V end was cut by 0 bases, the J end by 0 bases, with 10 bases between. The CDR3 consists of 15 residues. CDR1 and CDR2 from the germline V gene are SGDLS and YYNGEE. The CDR3 nucleotides read TGTGCCAGCAGCGTAGAGTCAGGGAACTCCTACGAGCAGTACTTC. Amino acid sequence: CASSVESGNSYEQYF. The full variable domain, its missing parts supplied by reference TRBV9 and TRBJ2-7, is DSGVTQTPKHLITATGQRVTLRCSPRSGDLSVYWYQQSLDQGLQFLIQYYNGEERAKGNILERFSAQQFPDLHSELNLSSLELGDSALYFCASSVESGNSYEQYFGPGTRLTVT.

The chain is built from TRBV4-1 and TRBJ2-5, with 8 bases lining up with TRBD1. The CDR3 is 15 amino acids. Trimming cost V 3 bases and J 4 bases; bases outside gene matches: 7. From germline, CDR1 is MGHRA and CDR2 YSYEKL. CDR3 sequence (DNA): TGCGCCAGCAGCCACGGACAGGGAGGATTAGAGACCCAGTACTTC. Protein product: CASSHGQGGLETQYF.

The V gene is TRBV4-1, the J gene TRBJ1-2; D gene ambiguous. This CDR3 is 14 amino acids long. Germline V CDR1 and CDR2: MGHRA, YSYEKL. V was shortened by 4 bases and J by 5 bases, with 14 bases between the two germline ends. CDR3 coding DNA: TGCGCCAGCAGCCCGACGGGGTTTCAATATGGCTACACCTTC. Its protein product is CASSPTGFQYGYTF.

Regarding this clonotype: A read error may account for a junction end that differs from germline. The chain has TRBV29-1 and TRBJ2-5; D is unresolved. Per germline, CDR1 SQVTM and CDR2 ANQGSEA. The CDR3 covers 12 residues. The CDR3, as DNA: TGCAGCGTTAATAAGGGTGGAGAGCCCCAGTACTTC. Translation: CSVNKGGEPQYF.

The chain is built from TRBV28 and TRBJ2-3, with D hard to call. The CDR3 has 12 amino acids. The germline V and J ends were trimmed by 4 bases and 8 bases, with 10 bases remaining between them. Germline assignment: CDR1 MDHEN and CDR2 SYDVKM. The CDR3 region is CASSSAQRTQYF. The CDR3 coding sequence is TGTGCCAGCAGTTCTGCACAGCGTACGCAGTATTTT.

There are many counts of this clonotype. The chain recombines TRBV5-1 with TRBJ2-3; no clear D gene. V lost 3 bases and J lost 3, with 5 bases in between. CDR1 and CDR2 (germline): SGHRS, YFSETQ. The CDR3 length is 12 residues. The CDR3 region has the DNA TGCGCCAGCAGCTCGCGTACAGATACGCAGTATTTT. Amino acid sequence: CASSSRTDTQYF.

The chain employs TRBV20-1 and TRBJ2-3, with D tentatively TRBD1 (8 bases). V gave up 2 bases and J gave up 1 base, with 13 bases separating them. Germline CDR1 and CDR2: DFQATT and SNEGSKA (reference sequence). CDR3 size: 15 residues. The CDR3 sequence: CSARNTGGGTDTQYF. The CDR3 nucleotides are TGCAGTGCTAGAAACACAGGGGGGGGCACAGATACGCAGTATTTT.

This chain joins TRBV11-2 and TRBJ2-5; no definite D call. The germline gives CDR1 SGHAT, CDR2 FQNNGV. V lost 2 bases and J 5 bases, leaving 18 bases between the germline ends. The CDR3 has 16 amino acids. The CDR3 DNA reads TGTGCCAGCAGCTTAAGAGTCCTAAACGGCGAGGAGACCCAGTACTTC. Its protein product is CASSLRVLNGEETQYF.

This sequence joins TRBV4-2 and TRBJ2-5, with 11 positions matching TRBD1. The CDR3 is made up of 15 amino acids. From germline, CDR1 is LGHNA and CDR2 YNFKEQ. Germline trimming cut 6 bases from V and 4 bases from J; bases unmatched to any gene: 7. Written as DNA, the CDR3 is TGTGCCAGCAGTCGGACAGGGGGCGCAGGAGAGACCCAGTACTTC. Translated: CASSRTGGAGETQYF.

V usage is TRBV12-3 or TRBV12-4 and J usage is TRBJ1-2; D not certain. This CDR3 region has 12 residues. Between the trimmed V and J ends, which lost 6 bases and 8 bases, there was a span of 13 bases. Here the CDR3 DNA reads TGTGCCAGCAGGGCCATAGGCAAGGGCTACACCTTC. Protein: CASRAIGKGYTF.

This clonotype was seen ten or more times. The chain joins TRBV6-1 to TRBJ2-5; D ambiguous. The CDR3 contains 12 residues. Germline loops: CDR1 MNHNS, CDR2 SASEGT. Trimming removed 5 bases from V and 6 bases from J, with 10 bases in between. In DNA, the CDR3 is TGTGCCAGCAGTCTTTCGAGAAAGACCCAGTACTTC. It translates to CASSLSRKTQYF.

The chain joins TRBV5-4 to TRBJ2-5; 7 nucleotides line up with TRBD1. The CDR3 length is 15 residues. Germline-derived CDR1 and CDR2 are SGHNT and YYREEE (reference sequence). J gave up 5 bases and V 0 bases, and 7 bases lay outside the gene matches. The CDR3 is CASSLAWTGSETQYF. As DNA, the CDR3 is TGTGCCAGCAGCTTGGCTTGGACAGGTTCTGAGACCCAGTACTTC.

V is TRBV5-1 and J is TRBJ2-3; the match to TRBD2 covers 7 bases. The germline CDR1 and CDR2 sequences are SGHRS and YFSETQ. The CDR3 loop spans 16 amino acids. Trimming took 1 base from V and 5 from J; bases not matched to a gene: 10. This chain's CDR3 is CASSLNGGPGGDTQYF. The DNA for the CDR3 is TGCGCCAGCAGCTTGAACGGCGGCCCGGGGGGAGATACGCAGTATTTT.

V is TRBV2 and J is TRBJ2-7; D is unresolved. CDR1 SNHLY and CDR2 FYNNEI come from the germline V gene. V dropped 6 bases and J dropped 3 bases, with 12 bases sitting between them. This CDR3 contains 13 residues. The DNA for the CDR3 is TGTGCCAGCAGCGGTCCGGAAAACTACGAGCAGTACTTC. It yields the protein CASSGPENYEQYF. The variable domain in full, with the rest retrieved from reference TRBV2 and TRBJ2-7, is EPEVTQTPSHQVTQMGQEVILRCVPISNHLYFYWYRQILGQKVEFLVSFYNNEISEKSEIFDDQFSVERPDGSNFTLKIRSTKLEDSAMYFCASSGPENYEQYFGPGTRLTVT.